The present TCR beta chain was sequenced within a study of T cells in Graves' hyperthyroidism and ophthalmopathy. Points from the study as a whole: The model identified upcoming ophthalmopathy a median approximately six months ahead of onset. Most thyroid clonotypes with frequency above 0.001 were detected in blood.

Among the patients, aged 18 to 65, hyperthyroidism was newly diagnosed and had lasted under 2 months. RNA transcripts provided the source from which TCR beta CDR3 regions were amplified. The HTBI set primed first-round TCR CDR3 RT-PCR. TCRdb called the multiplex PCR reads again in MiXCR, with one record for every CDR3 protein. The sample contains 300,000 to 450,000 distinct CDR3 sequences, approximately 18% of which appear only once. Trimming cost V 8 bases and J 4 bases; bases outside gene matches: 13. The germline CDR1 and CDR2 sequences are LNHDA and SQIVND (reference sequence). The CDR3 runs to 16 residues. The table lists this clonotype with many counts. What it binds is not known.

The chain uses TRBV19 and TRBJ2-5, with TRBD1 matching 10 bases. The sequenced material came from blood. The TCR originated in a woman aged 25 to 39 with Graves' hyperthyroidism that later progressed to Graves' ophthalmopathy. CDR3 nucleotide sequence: TGTGCCAGTCGCTCATCCGACAGGGGGCTCCGAGAGACCCAGTACTTC. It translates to CASRSSDRGLRETQYF.